This T cell receptor beta chain was captured by sequencing in a study of response to subunit inactivated influenza vaccine. TCRdb re-called the RT-PCR reads through MiXCR, storing one row per CDR3 protein. The repertoire holds over 450,000 distinct CDR3 sequences, with approximately 12% as singletons. V was pared by 5 bases and J by 9 bases, with 14 bases between. CDR3 length equals 13 residues. Germline CDR1 reads SGHTA; CDR2 reads FQGNSA. Concerning this clonotype: Antigen unknown.

General observations from the study: After each seasonal influenza vaccination, few new T cells are recruited, the authors suggested.

The receptor was derived from a man over 45 who received an inactivated influenza vaccine. V gene TRBV7-2 combines with J gene TRBJ2-1, with D perhaps TRBD2 (6 bases). Sequences were derived from PBMCs from blood, sampled 45 days after vaccination. CDR3 DNA: TGTGCCAGCAGCCTGACTAGAGGCGGTGAGCAGTTCTTC. It translates to CASSLTRGGEQFF.